This T cell receptor (beta chain) was documented in a study of blood T cell repertoires in COVID-19. Study details: Sample material is recorded as cDNA or gDNA derived from T cells, B-cell-depleted T cells, or PBMCs.

In the authors' workflow: Using reference gene primer amplification, nucleated cell counts were estimated. Repertoires were generated with immunoSEQ multiplex PCR, while TCRdb's copy carries only in-frame clones and drops some. Clone size and V and J calls were adopted from that table, with D and trimming inferred from the DNA. The sample records 300,000 to 350,000 clones, 88% being singletons. This CDR3 spans 14 amino acids. Trimming pared 2 bases from V and 6 bases from J, leaving 11 bases between. Germline loops: CDR1 SGHDT, CDR2 YYEEEE. Seattle patients were enrolled while actively infected and followed longitudinally.

This chain connects TRBV5-6 to TRBJ2-2; TRBD2 is a possible D gene (5 bases). The specimen was peripheral blood. The sequence derives from a woman aged 30 to 39 with COVID-19, enrolled during active disease. Written as DNA, the CDR3 is TGTGCCAGCAGCTTCCGTGGCGGGTCCGGGGAGCTGTTTTTT. The encoded protein is CASSFRGGSGELFF.